The rows below give T cell receptor beta chains drawn from one sample of a study of cytomegalovirus exposure and HLA in healthy donors. TCRdb keeps only in-frame clones here, not all; method: immunoSEQ multiplex PCR. This listing includes 110,000 to 150,000 clones. Specimen: PBMCs. The source of these receptors is a male donor in good health and CMV-seronegative. CDR3s include the opening cysteine and the closing phenylalanine or tryptophan. D genes are given only for firm matches.

D gene	J gene	V gene	CDR3 protein	CDR3 DNA
TRBD2	TRBJ2-1	TRBV6-5	CASSRPGGRIREQFF	TGTGCCAGCAGTCGTCCGGGCGGGAGAATTCGGGAGCAGTTCTTC
-	TRBJ1-2	TRBV7-9	CASSLAWERALYGYTF	TGTGCCAGCAGCTTAGCGTGGGAGAGAGCTCTTTATGGCTACACCTTC
TRBD1	TRBJ1-6	TRBV28	CASSLPGQGTYNSPLHF	TGTGCCAGCAGTTTACCGGGACAGGGAACCTATAATTCACCCCTCCACTTT
TRBD1	TRBJ1-1	TRBV18	CASSPRLGTGGAGNTEAFF	TGTGCCAGCTCACCGAGGTTAGGGACAGGGGGCGCCGGGAACACTGAAGCTTTCTTT
TRBD1	TRBJ1-1	TRBV18	CASSDRTGRNTEAFF	TGTGCCAGCTCAGACCGGACAGGACGAAACACTGAAGCTTTCTTT
-	TRBJ2-7	TRBV10-3	CAISGLSDNEQYF	TGTGCCATCTCTGGTCTTAGCGACAACGAGCAGTACTTC
-	TRBJ1-4	TRBV30	CAWGRLGATNEKLFF	TGTGCCTGGGGGCGATTGGGTGCAACTAATGAAAAACTGTTTTTT
TRBD2	TRBJ2-7	TRBV6-5	CASRDPGLPYEQYF	TGTGCCAGCAGGGACCCGGGACTACCTTACGAGCAGTACTTC
-	TRBJ1-6	TRBV11-2	CASSLGFASGVGSPLHF	TGTGCCAGCAGCTTAGGCTTCGCGAGCGGCGTGGGTTCACCCCTCCACTTT
TRBD1	TRBJ1-4	TRBV5-1	CASSSGQLVNEKLFF	TGCGCCAGCAGCTCGGGACAGCTAGTCAATGAAAAGCTGTTTTTT
-	TRBJ1-2	TRBV6-1	CASSTDRSQYGYTF	TGTGCCAGCAGTACCGACAGAAGTCAATATGGCTACACCTTC
-	TRBJ1-4	TRBV5-1	CASSYSGQGQEKLFF	TGCGCCAGCAGCTACTCCGGGCAGGGGCAAGAAAAACTGTTTTTT
TRBD2	TRBJ2-2	TRBV29-1	CSVERREARNTGELFF	TGCAGCGTTGAACGGCGGGAGGCCCGGAACACCGGGGAGCTGTTTTTT
TRBD2	TRBJ2-1	TRBV6-5	CASSYSAGGFYNEQFF	TGTGCCAGCAGTTACTCGGCGGGGGGCTTTTACAATGAGCAGTTCTTC
-	TRBJ2-7	TRBV10-3	CAISETRQETYEQYF	TGTGCCATCAGTGAGACCCGACAGGAGACCTACGAGCAGTACTTC
-	TRBJ2-5	TRBV6-6	CASSYWRAQFPETQYF	TGTGCCAGCAGTTACTGGAGGGCCCAGTTCCCCGAGACCCAGTACTTC
TRBD1	TRBJ1-4	TRBV4-3	CASSQGQGDGEKLFF	TGCGCCAGCAGCCAAGGACAGGGGGATGGTGAAAAACTGTTTTTT
-	TRBJ2-6	TRBV30	CAWSGGGGLTGANVLTF	TGTGCCTGGAGTGGAGGAGGAGGGTTAACTGGGGCCAACGTCCTGACTTTC
TRBD2	TRBJ2-3	TRBV5-4	CASSPAGLAGGVGTDTQYF	TGTGCCAGCAGCCCCGCTGGACTAGCGGGAGGGGTCGGCACAGATACGCAGTATTTT
-	TRBJ1-2	TRBV7-2	CATSNYGYTF	TGTGCCACCTCTAACTATGGCTACACCTTC